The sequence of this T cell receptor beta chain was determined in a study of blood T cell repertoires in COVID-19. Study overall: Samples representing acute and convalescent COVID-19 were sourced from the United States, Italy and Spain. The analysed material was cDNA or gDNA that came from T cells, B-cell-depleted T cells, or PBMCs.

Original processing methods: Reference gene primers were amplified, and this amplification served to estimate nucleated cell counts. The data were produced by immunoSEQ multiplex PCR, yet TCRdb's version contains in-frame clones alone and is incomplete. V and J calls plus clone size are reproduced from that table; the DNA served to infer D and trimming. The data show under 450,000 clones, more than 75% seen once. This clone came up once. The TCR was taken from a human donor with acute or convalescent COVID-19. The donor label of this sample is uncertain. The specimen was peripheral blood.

The CDR3 DNA follows: TGTGCCAGCAGCCGCCGACAGGGATCCCAAGAGACCCAGTACTTC. The encoded protein is CASSRRQGSQETQYF. The V call is TRBV14, the J call TRBJ2-5; TRBD1 matches at 7 bases. This CDR3 comprises 15 residues. Unmatched junction bases numbered 6, after V lost 4 bases and J lost 1 base. Germline assignment: CDR1 SGHDN and CDR2 FVKESK.